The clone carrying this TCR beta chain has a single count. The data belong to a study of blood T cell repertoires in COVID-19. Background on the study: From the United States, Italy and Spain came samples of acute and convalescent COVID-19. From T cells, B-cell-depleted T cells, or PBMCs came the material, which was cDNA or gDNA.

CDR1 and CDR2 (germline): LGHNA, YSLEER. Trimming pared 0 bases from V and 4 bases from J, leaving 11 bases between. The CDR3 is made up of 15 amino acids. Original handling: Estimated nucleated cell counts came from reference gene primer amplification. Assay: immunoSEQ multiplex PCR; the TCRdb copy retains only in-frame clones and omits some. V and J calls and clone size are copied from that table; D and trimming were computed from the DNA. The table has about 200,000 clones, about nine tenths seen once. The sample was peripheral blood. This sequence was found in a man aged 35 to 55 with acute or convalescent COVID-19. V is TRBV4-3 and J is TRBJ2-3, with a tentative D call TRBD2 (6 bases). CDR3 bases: TGCGCCAGCAGCCAAGATGTCGGGGGACCAGATACGCAGTATTTT. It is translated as CASSQDVGGPDTQYF.